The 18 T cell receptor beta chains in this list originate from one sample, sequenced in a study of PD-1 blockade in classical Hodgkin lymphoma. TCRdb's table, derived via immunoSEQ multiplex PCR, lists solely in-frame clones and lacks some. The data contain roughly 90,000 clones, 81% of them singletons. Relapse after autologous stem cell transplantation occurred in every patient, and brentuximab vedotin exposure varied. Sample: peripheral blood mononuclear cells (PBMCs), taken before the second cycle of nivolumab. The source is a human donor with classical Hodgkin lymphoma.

CDR3 nucleotides: TGTGCCAGCAGTGAAAGGACCAGGGGCGCCCGCTCCTACGAGCAGTACTTC. Amino acid sequence: CASSERTRGARSYEQYF. J is TRBJ2-7 and V is TRBV6-1, with a weak D call TRBD1 (6 bases). CDR3 length: 17 residues. Germline values: CDR1 MNHNS, CDR2 SASEGT. Trimming cost V 2 bases and J 0 bases, with 17 bases left between them.

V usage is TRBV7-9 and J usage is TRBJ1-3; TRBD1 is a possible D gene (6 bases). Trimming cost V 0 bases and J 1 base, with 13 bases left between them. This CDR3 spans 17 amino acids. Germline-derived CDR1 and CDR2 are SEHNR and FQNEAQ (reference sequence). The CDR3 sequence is CASSLAGRGASGNTIYF. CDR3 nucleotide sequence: TGTGCCAGCAGCTTAGCGGGGAGGGGGGCTTCTGGAAACACCATATATTTT.

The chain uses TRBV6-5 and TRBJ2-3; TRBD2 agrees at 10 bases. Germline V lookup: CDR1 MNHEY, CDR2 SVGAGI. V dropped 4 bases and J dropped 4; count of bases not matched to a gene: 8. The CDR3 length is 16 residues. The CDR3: CASSSTLAGVSDTQYF. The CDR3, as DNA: TGTGCCAGCAGTTCGACTCTAGCGGGAGTCTCAGATACGCAGTATTTT.

The CDR3 DNA sequence: TGTGCCTGGAGTGTAATAAAGTCGGGTGGTAATTCACCCCTCCACTTT. Translated: CAWSVIKSGGNSPLHF. This chain links TRBV30 with TRBJ1-6; D ambiguous. The CDR3 is 16 residues long. Germline-derived CDR1 and CDR2 are GTSNPN and SVGIG (reference sequence). V dropped 0 bases and J dropped 6 bases, with 15 bases sitting between them. Supplemented by reference TRBV30 and TRBJ1-6, the full variable domain reads SQTIHQWPATLVQPVGSPLSLECTVEGTSNPNLYWYRQAAGRGLQLLFYSVGIGQISSEVPQNLSASRPQDRQFILSSKKLLLSDSGFYLCAWSVIKSGGNSPLHFGNGTRLTVT.

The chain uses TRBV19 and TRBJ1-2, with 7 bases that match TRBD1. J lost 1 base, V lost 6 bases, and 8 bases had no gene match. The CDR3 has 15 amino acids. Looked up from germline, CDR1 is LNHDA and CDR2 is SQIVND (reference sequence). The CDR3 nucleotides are TGTGCCAGTAGCTCCAGGGGGGGCTATAACTATGGCTACACCTTC. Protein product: CASSSRGGYNYGYTF.

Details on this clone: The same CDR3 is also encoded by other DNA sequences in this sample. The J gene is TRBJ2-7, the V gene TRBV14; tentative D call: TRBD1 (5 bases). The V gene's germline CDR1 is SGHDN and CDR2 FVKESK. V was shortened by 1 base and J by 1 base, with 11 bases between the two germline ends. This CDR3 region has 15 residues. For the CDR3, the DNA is TGTGCCAGCAGCCAAGGGCTGGCAGGGTCCTACGAGCAGTACTTC. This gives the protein CASSQGLAGSYEQYF.

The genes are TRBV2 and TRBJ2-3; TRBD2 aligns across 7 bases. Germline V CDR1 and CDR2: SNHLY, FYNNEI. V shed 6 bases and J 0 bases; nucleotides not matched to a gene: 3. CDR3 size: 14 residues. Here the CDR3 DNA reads TGTGCCAGCAGCCGTAGCGGGAGCACAGATACGCAGTATTTT. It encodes CASSRSGSTDTQYF.

In DNA form, the CDR3 reads TGTGCCGTTAAAGCCGGGACAGAGAACACTGAAGCTTTCTTT. This translates into CAVKAGTENTEAFF. The V gene is TRBV10-3, the J gene TRBJ1-1, with TRBD1 matching over 7 bases. CDR3 size: 14 residues. From germline, CDR1 is ENHRY and CDR2 SYGVKD. Trimming at V came to 11 bases and at J to 1 base, leaving 10 bases not matched to a gene.

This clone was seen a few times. Here the CDR3 DNA reads TGCGCCAGCAGTGAGGTTCTAGCTCAGAGGACCGGTGAGCAGTTCTTC. This sequence encodes CASSEVLAQRTGEQFF. This chain connects TRBV10-2 to TRBJ2-1; the D gene is possibly TRBD2 (5 bases). With 2 bases removed from V and 9 bases from J, the gap between germline ends came to 20 bases. This CDR3 contains 16 residues. From germline, CDR1 is WSHSY and CDR2 SAAADI.

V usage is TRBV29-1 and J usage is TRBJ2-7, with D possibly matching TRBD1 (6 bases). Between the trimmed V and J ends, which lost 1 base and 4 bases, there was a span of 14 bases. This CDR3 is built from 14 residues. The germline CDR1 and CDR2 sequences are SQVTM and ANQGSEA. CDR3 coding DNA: TGCAGCGTTGAAGTGGGGGCCCGACGGTACGAGCAGTACTTC. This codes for CSVEVGARRYEQYF.

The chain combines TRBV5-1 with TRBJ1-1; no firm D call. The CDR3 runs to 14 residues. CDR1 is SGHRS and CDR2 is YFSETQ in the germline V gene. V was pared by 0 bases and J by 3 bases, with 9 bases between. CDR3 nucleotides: TGCGCCAGCAGCTTGGTAAAGGGAGACACTGAAGCTTTCTTT. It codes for CASSLVKGDTEAFF.

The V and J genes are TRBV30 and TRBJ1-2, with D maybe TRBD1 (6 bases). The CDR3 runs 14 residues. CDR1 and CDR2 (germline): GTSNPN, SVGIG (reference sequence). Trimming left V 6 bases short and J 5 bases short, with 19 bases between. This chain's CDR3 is CACGAGGARYGYTF. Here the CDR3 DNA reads TGTGCCTGTGGCGCCGGGGGGGCGAGGTATGGCTACACCTTC.

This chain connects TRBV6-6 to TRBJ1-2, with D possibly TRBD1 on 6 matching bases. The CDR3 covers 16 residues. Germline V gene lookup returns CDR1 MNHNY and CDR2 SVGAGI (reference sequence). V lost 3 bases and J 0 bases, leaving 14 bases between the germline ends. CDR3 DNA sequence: TGTGCCAGCAGTTATGGGGGGCAAACTTCTAACTATGGCTACACCTTC. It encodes CASSYGGQTSNYGYTF.

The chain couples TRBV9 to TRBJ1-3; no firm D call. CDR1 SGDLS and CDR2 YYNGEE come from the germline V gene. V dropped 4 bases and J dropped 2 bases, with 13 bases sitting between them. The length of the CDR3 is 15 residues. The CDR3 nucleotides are TGTGCCAGCAGCCCGGGATTTAGGACTGGAAACACCATATATTTT. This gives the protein CASSPGFRTGNTIYF.

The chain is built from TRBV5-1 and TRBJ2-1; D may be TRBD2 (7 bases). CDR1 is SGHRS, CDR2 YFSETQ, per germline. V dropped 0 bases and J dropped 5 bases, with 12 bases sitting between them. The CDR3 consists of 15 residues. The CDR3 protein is CASSLAGGRNNEQFF. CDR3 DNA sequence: TGCGCCAGCAGCTTGGCGGGGGGCCGTAACAATGAGCAGTTCTTC.

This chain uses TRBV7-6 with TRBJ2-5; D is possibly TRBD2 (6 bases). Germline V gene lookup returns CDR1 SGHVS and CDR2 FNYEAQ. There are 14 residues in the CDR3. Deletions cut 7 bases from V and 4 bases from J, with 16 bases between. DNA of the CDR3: TGTGCCAGCACACCCGGGCTAGCGCCAGAGACCCAGTACTTC. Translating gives CASTPGLAPETQYF.

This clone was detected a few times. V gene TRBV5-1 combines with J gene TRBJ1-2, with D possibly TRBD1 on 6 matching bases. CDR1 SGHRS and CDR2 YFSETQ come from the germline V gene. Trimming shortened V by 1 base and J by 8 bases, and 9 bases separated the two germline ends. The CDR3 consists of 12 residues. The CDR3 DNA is TGCGCCAGCAGCTTGCCAGGGGCCGGCTACACCTTC. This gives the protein CASSLPGAGYTF.

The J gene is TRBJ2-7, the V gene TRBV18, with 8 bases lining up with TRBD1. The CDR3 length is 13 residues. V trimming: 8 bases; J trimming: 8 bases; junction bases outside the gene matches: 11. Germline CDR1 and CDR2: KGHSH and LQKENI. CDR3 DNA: TGTGCCAGCCAGGGGGACAGGACAAGCCAGCAGTACTTC. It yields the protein CASQGDRTSQQYF.